This T cell receptor (beta chain) was identified in a study of T cell changes during pregnancy in multiple sclerosis. The assay was immunoSEQ multiplex PCR, and TCRdb's table has in-frame clones only and misses some. There are around 50,000 clones in the sample; 85% to 90% occur only once, and around 8% lies in the top ten. V was pared by 1 base and J by 1 base, with 7 bases between. CDR3 length: 14 amino acids. Germline CDR1 is MNHEY and CDR2 is SVGAGI. The chain uses TRBV6-5 and TRBJ1-1; D gene uncertain. The TCR comes from a female donor with multiple sclerosis, enrolled in a pregnancy study. The material sequenced was CD8+ T cells from peripheral blood mononuclear cells, taken in the second trimester of pregnancy. Written as DNA, the CDR3 is TGTGCCAGCAGTTACTGGACTGGGAACACTGAAGCTTTCTTT. It yields the protein CASSYWTGNTEAFF.